The next 17 T cell receptor beta chains were all read from a single sample in a study of cytomegalovirus exposure and HLA in healthy donors. TCRdb's table, derived via immunoSEQ multiplex PCR, lists solely in-frame clones and lacks some. The sample yields some 170,000 clones, less than 90% seen once. Input material: PBMCs. Receptor source: a woman between 18 and 29 years old in good health and CMV-seronegative.

The chain links TRBV5-8 to TRBJ1-5, with D possibly matching TRBD1 (6 bases). The CDR3 length is 16 residues. V dropped 4 bases and J dropped 4 bases, with 18 bases sitting between them. In germline, CDR1 is SGHTS, CDR2 YDEGEE. Here the CDR3 reads CASSRGADLRNQPQHF. The CDR3 nucleotides are TGTGCCAGCAGCCGGGGGGCAGATTTAAGAAATCAGCCCCAGCATTTT.

The chain employs TRBV18 and TRBJ1-3; D ambiguous. The CDR3 has 14 residues. Germline CDR1 and CDR2: KGHSH and LQKENI. V shed 2 bases and J shed 6 bases, with 11 bases lying between them. The CDR3 loop reads CASSPVDGENTIYF. CDR3 DNA: TGTGCCAGCTCACCAGTAGACGGAGAAAACACCATATATTTT.

The rearrangement joins TRBV19 to TRBJ2-5; TRBD1 matches 9 bases. Unmatched junction bases numbered 4, after V lost 2 bases and J lost 0 bases. This CDR3 comprises 16 residues. Looked up from germline, CDR1 is LNHDA and CDR2 is SQIVND (reference sequence). CDR3 DNA sequence: TGTGCCAGTAGTATAACGACAGGGGGTTACCAAGAGACCCAGTACTTC. Protein: CASSITTGGYQETQYF. Together with reference TRBV19 and TRBJ2-5, the CDR3 gives the full variable domain: DGGITQSPKYLFRKEGQNVTLSCEQNLNHDAMYWYRQDPGQGLRLIYYSQIVNDFQKGDIAEGYSVSREKKESFPLTVTSAQKNPTAFYLCASSITTGGYQETQYFGPGTRLLVL.

V is TRBV29-1 and J is TRBJ1-1; D is perhaps TRBD1 (6 bases). The V and J ends lost 6 bases and 5 bases respectively, with 13 bases between them. The germline V gene encodes CDR1 SQVTM and CDR2 ANQGSEA. The CDR3 is 12 residues long. In DNA, the CDR3 is TGCAGCGTGGGACATATTGGGACTGAAGCTTTCTTT. Amino acid sequence: CSVGHIGTEAFF.

This clone was seen just once. The rearrangement uses TRBV11-2 and TRBJ2-2; tentatively, D is TRBD2 (5 bases). Per germline, CDR1 SGHAT and CDR2 FQNNGV. There are 17 residues in the CDR3. Trimming stripped 0 bases from V and 2 bases from J, with 13 bases between. CDR3 sequence: CASSLDAGIQNTGELFF. In nucleotides, the CDR3 is TGTGCCAGCAGCTTAGATGCCGGGATCCAAAACACCGGGGAGCTGTTTTTT.

V gene TRBV2 combines with J gene TRBJ1-3, with a tentative D call TRBD1 (5 bases). The germline V and J ends were trimmed by 8 bases and 5 bases, with 22 bases remaining between them. The CDR3 totals 16 residues. Germline V gene lookup returns CDR1 SNHLY and CDR2 FYNNEI. CDR3: CASFSLAGPWRNTIYF. In DNA, the CDR3 is TGTGCCAGCTTCTCGCTGGCAGGGCCGTGGAGAAACACCATATATTTT.

The rearrangement uses TRBV4-1 and TRBJ2-7, with TRBD1 identical over 8 bases. After removal of 0 bases from V and 2 bases from J, the junction contained 3 bases not matched to a gene. The CDR3 contains 15 residues. Germline CDR1 is MGHRA and CDR2 is YSYEKL. The CDR3 bases are TGCGCCAGCAGCCAAGAAGACAGGGGCACCTACGAGCAGTACTTC. Amino acids: CASSQEDRGTYEQYF.

J is TRBJ1-5 and V is TRBV14, with D possibly being TRBD1 (5 bases). Trimming left V 0 bases short and J 11 bases short, with 11 bases between. The CDR3 is 13 residues long. From germline, CDR1 is SGHDN and CDR2 FVKESK. CDR3 in amino acids: CASSQDLQTAQHF. The CDR3 DNA follows: TGTGCCAGCAGCCAAGATCTACAGACAGCCCAGCATTTT.

This sequence joins TRBV19 and TRBJ1-6; D uncertain. CDR1 LNHDA and CDR2 SQIVND come from the germline V gene (reference sequence). This CDR3 is 14 amino acids long. Trimming stripped 5 bases from V and 10 bases from J, with 15 bases between. CDR3 sequence: CASSLVRSESPLHF. The CDR3 DNA sequence: TGTGCCAGTAGTCTGGTGAGGAGCGAGTCACCCCTCCACTTT.

This chain joins TRBV7-8 and TRBJ2-7, with D perhaps TRBD1 (5 bases). V dropped 5 bases and J dropped 3 bases, with 14 bases sitting between them. This CDR3 comprises 14 residues. Germline V gene data show CDR1 as SGHVS and CDR2 as FQNEAQ. The CDR3 loop is CASSRVGPSYEQYF. The CDR3 bases are TGTGCCAGCAGCCGAGTGGGGCCGAGCTACGAGCAGTACTTC. The whole variable domain, remainder taken from reference TRBV7-8 and TRBJ2-7, is GAGVSQSPRYKVAKRGQDVALRCDPISGHVSLFWYQQALGQGPEFLTYFQNEAQLDKSGLPSDRFFAERPEGSVSTLKIQRTQQEDSAVYLCASSRVGPSYEQYFGPGTRLTVT.

The chain joins TRBV30 to TRBJ1-4, with 7 bases lining up with TRBD1. This CDR3 has 14 amino acids. The V gene's germline CDR1 is GTSNPN and CDR2 SVGIG (reference sequence). Unmatched junction bases numbered 10, after V lost 1 base and J lost 11 bases. The CDR3: CAWSAPRRGQKLFF. In DNA, the CDR3 is TGTGCCTGGAGTGCCCCCAGGCGGGGACAGAAACTGTTTTTT.

This sequence joins TRBV30 and TRBJ1-1, with a possible D match to TRBD1 (5 bases). There are 13 residues in the CDR3. Germline V gene sequence: CDR1 GTSNPN, CDR2 SVGIG (reference sequence). Trimming cost V 8 bases and J 6 bases, with 19 bases left between them. The DNA for the CDR3 is TGTGCCACCGAAGGGAGGGGAAGGGCTGAAGCTTTCTTT. Its protein product is CATEGRGRAEAFF.

The chain has TRBV6-5 and TRBJ1-1, with a weak D call TRBD1 (5 bases). V shed 4 bases and J shed 9 bases, with 15 bases lying between them. The length of the CDR3 is 13 residues. The germline V gene encodes CDR1 MNHEY and CDR2 SVGAGI. The CDR3 is CASSSISQGKAFF. CDR3 sequence (DNA): TGTGCCAGCAGTTCCATATCTCAGGGTAAAGCTTTCTTT.

This clone was detected once. This chain links TRBV27 with TRBJ2-7; 8 positions agree with TRBD2. The CDR3 totals 13 residues. Germline CDR1 reads MNHEY; CDR2 reads SMNVEV (reference sequence). The V gene end was trimmed by 8 bases and the J gene end by 4 bases; junction bases not matched to a gene: 7. The CDR3 bases are TGTGCCAGCTGGCGGGGGGAAGGGTACGAGCAGTACTTC. Protein: CASWRGEGYEQYF.

V is TRBV11-2 and J is TRBJ2-5; D remains unclear. V lost 3 bases and J lost 5, with 4 bases in between. This CDR3 is built from 11 residues. Germline V gene data show CDR1 as SGHAT and CDR2 as FQNNGV. This CDR3 is CASSFEETQYF. The CDR3, as DNA: TGTGCCAGCAGCTTCGAGGAGACCCAGTACTTC.

The chain combines TRBV14 with TRBJ1-4, with a weak D call TRBD1 (6 bases). CDR3 size: 14 residues. Trimming shortened V by 4 bases and J by 7 bases, and 13 bases separated the two germline ends. Germline-derived CDR1 and CDR2 are SGHDN and FVKESK. The CDR3 region has the DNA TGTGCCAGCAGCCCTTCGGACAGAATTGAAAAACTGTTTTTT. Residues: CASSPSDRIEKLFF.

The rearrangement links TRBV19 to TRBJ2-7; 11 bases fit TRBD2. This CDR3 is 15 amino acids long. Germline CDR1 LNHDA, CDR2 SQIVND (reference sequence). V lost 7 bases, J lost 4 bases, and 9 bases stayed unmatched. The CDR3 nucleotides read TGTGCCAGTAAGAAACTAGCGGGAGTTGGGTACGAGCAGTACTTC. This codes for CASKKLAGVGYEQYF.